The source of this T cell receptor beta chain is a study of T cell changes during pregnancy in multiple sclerosis. Some clones are missing from TCRdb's copy, which holds only in-frame ones; the method was immunoSEQ multiplex PCR. The sample has approximately 99,000 clones; approximately 90% are singletons. Deletions cut 1 base from V and 10 bases from J, with 12 bases between. CDR3 length: 13 residues. CDR1 SNHLY and CDR2 FYNNEI come from the germline V gene. Here the sequenced sample was peripheral blood, taken in the second trimester of pregnancy. This TCR was recovered from a female donor in good health, enrolled as a control in a pregnancy study. The chain employs TRBV2 and TRBJ2-3; D perhaps matches TRBD2 (5 bases). The CDR3 DNA reads as TGTGCCAGCAGTGAAGTTGCGGGCAAAGCGCAGTATTTT. The encoded protein is CASSEVAGKAQYF.